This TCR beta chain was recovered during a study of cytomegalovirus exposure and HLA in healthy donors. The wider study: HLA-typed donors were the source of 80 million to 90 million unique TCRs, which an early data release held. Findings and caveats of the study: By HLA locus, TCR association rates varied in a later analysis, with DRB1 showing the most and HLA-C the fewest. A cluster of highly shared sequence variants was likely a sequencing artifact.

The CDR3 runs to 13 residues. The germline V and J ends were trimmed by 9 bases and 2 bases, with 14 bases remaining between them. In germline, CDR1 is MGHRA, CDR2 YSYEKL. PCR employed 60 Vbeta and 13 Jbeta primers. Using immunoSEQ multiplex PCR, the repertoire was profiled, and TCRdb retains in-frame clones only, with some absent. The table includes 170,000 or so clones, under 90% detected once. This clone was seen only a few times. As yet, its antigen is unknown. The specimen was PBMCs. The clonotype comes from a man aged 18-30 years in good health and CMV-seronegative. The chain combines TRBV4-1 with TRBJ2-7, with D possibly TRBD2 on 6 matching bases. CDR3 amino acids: CARGRQGTYEQYF. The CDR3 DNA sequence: TGCGCCAGGGGGAGGCAGGGTACCTACGAGCAGTACTTC.